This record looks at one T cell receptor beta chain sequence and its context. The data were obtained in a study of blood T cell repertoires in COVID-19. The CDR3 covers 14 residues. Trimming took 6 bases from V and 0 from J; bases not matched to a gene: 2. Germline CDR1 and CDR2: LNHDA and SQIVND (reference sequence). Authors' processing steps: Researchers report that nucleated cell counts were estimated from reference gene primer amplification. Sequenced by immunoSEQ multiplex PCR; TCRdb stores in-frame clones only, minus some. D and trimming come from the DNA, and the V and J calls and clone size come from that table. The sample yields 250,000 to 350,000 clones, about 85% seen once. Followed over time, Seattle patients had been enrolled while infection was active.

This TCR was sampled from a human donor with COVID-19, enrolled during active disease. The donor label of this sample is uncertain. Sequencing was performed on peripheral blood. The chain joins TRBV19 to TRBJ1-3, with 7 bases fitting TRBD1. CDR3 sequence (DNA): TGTGCCAGTAGCCGGGACAGCTCTGGAAACACCATATATTTT. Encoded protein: CASSRDSSGNTIYF.